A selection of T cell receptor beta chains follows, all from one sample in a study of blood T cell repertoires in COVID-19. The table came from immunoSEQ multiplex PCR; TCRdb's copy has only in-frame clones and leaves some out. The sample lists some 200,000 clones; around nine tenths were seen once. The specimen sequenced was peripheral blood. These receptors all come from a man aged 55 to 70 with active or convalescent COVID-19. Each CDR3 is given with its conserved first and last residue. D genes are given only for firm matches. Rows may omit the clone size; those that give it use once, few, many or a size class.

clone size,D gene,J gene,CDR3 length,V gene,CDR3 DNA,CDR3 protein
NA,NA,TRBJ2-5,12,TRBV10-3,TGTGCCACCGGGACACTACAAGAGACCCAGTACTTC,CATGTLQETQYF
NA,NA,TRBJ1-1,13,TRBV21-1,TGTGCCAGCAGCAAATTTGGGGGGACTGAAGCTTTCTTT,CASSKFGGTEAFF
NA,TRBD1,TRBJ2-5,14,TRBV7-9,TGTGCCAGCAGCTTAATTACAGGGGGGGAGACCCAGTACTTC,CASSLITGGETQYF
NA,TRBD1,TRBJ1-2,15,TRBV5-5,TGTGCCAGCAGCTACGAAACCGGGACAGGGGATGGCTACACCTTC,CASSYETGTGDGYTF
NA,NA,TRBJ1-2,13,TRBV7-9,TGTGCCACTCGATCGGGTCTGCTCAATGGCTACACCTTC,CATRSGLLNGYTF
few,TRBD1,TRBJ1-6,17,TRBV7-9,TGTGCCAGCAGCCCCAATTATTCGGACAGGGGAGGGTCACCCCTCCACTTT,CASSPNYSDRGGSPLHF
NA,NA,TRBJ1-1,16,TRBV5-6,TGTGCCAGCAGCTTGGTCGGGGTCGGGAGGCGCACTGAAGCTTTCTTT,CASSLVGVGRRTEAFF
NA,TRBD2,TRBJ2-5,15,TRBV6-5,TGTGCCAGCAGGGGTTGGGAGGGAAGTACGGAGACCCAGTACTTC,CASRGWEGSTETQYF
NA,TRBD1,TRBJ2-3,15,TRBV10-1,TGCGCCAGCAGTGATCCCGACAGGGGGGTAGATACGCAGTATTTT,CASSDPDRGVDTQYF
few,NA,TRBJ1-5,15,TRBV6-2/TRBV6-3,TGTGCCAGCAGTATCTATGACAGGCCCAATCAGCCCCAGCATTTT,CASSIYDRPNQPQHF
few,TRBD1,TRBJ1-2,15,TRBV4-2,TGTGCCAGCAGCGTCCCGGGACAGGGACCCAATGGCTACACCTTC,CASSVPGQGPNGYTF
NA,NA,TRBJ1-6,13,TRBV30,TGTGCCTGGAGTGGGGCAGGTAATTCACCCCTCCACTTT,CAWSGAGNSPLHF
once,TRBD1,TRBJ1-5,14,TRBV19,TGTGCCAGTAGTATAGTACAGGGGAATCAGCCCCAGCATTTT,CASSIVQGNQPQHF
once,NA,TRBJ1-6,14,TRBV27,TGTGCCAGCGGGCTAACAGGGCATAATTCACCCCTCCACTTT,CASGLTGHNSPLHF
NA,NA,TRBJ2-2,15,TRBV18,TGTGCCAGCTCACTAGCGACAGGGAACACCGGGGAGCTGTTTTTT,CASSLATGNTGELFF
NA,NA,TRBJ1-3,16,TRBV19,TGTGCCAGTAGTACCCTAGACCGCCCTGCCGGAAACACCATATATTTT,CASSTLDRPAGNTIYF
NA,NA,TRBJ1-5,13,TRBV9,TGTGCCAGCAGCGTAGTCCCGGGTCAGCCCCAGCATTTT,CASSVVPGQPQHF
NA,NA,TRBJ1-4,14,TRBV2,TGTGCCAGCAATCAGGCCCCCCCAAATGAAAAACTGTTTTTT,CASNQAPPNEKLFF
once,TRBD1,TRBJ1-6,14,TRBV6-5,TGTGCCAGCAGTTACGGGACAGGGCAATCACCCCTCCACTTT,CASSYGTGQSPLHF
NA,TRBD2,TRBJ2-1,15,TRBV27,TGTGCCAGCAGTTTACGGGGGGGCTTGTCCTATGAGCAGTTCTTC,CASSLRGGLSYEQFF
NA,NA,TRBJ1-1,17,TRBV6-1,TGTGCCAGCAGTGAAGATTGGTCCGGCGGGGGGAACACTGAAGCTTTCTTT,CASSEDWSGGGNTEAFF
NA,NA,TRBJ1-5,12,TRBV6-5,TGTGCCAGCAGTTATTTACGACAGTCCCAGCATTTT,CASSYLRQSQHF
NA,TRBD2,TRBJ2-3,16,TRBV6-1,TGTGCCAGCAGTGAAGGGCTAGCGGGGGGGCTGGATACGCAGTATTTT,CASSEGLAGGLDTQYF
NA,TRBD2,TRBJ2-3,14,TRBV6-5,TGTGCCAGCAGTTACTCGATACGACTAGCAGTAAAATATTTT,CASSYSIRLAVKYF
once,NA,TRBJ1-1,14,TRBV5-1,TGCGCCAGCAGCTTCCGGGGGGCCGGAGGTGAAGCTTTCTTT,CASSFRGAGGEAFF
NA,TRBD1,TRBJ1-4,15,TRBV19,TGTGCCAGTAGTATAGGGACAGGGGGGAGTGAAAAACTGTTTTTT,CASSIGTGGSEKLFF
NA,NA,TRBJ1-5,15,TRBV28,TGTGCCAGCACCAAATCTCGAGTTTCCAATCAGCCCCAGCATTTT,CASTKSRVSNQPQHF
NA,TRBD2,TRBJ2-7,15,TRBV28,TGTGCCAGCACCCTGGGGGGGGTCGGGGGTTACGAGCAGTACTTC,CASTLGGVGGYEQYF
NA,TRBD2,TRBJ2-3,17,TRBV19,TGTGCCAGTAGTGATCGACTAGCGGGGGGATTCACAGATACGCAGTATTTT,CASSDRLAGGFTDTQYF
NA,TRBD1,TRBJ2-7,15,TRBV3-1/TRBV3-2,TGTGCCAGCAGCCAAGTCTCAGGGGGCAGTTACGAGCAGTACTTC,CASSQVSGGSYEQYF
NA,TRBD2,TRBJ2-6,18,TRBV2,TGTGCCAGCAGGGCCGGGACTAGCGGGGGCCCAGGGGCCAACGTCCTGACTTTC,CASRAGTSGGPGANVLTF
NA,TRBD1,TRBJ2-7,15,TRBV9,TGTGCCAGCAGCGTAGGAGTGGACAGGGGGCGAGAGCAGTACTTC,CASSVGVDRGREQYF
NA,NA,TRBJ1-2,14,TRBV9,TGTGCCAGCAGCTACGGACGGGGAAACTATGGCTACACCTTC,CASSYGRGNYGYTF
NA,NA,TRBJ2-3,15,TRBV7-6,TGTGCCAGCAGCTTGTCGGACAGTGGGCAGGATACGCAGTATTTT,CASSLSDSGQDTQYF
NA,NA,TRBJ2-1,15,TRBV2,TGTGCCAGCAGTGACACCGGGGGTAGTTACAATGAGCAGTTCTTC,CASSDTGGSYNEQFF